Following are 19 T cell receptor beta chains from one sample sequenced in a study of T-cell reconstitution after alpha-beta-depleted transplantation in children (dated by TCRdb to 2016 to 2018). To prepare the library, PCR was applied. The data were produced on an Illumina HiSeq 2500. Molecular barcoding was employed in the preparation of TCR libraries, with unique molecular identifiers being used to normalize TCRbeta repertoire quantification. TCRdb itself trimmed the public reads at Q25 with fastp, ran MiXCR and retained productive beta chains. Duplicate CDR3 protein sequences are folded into a single record with the most common DNA and genes. Present in this sample are more than 40,000 distinct CDR3 sequences, about 9% of which were seen just once. In total, the top ten clones hold 25% to 30% of the sample. The time point label, as the study defines it: day 60 (about 2 months) after transplantation. The label giving this sample's treatment or condition can be read as: allogeneic hematopoietic cell transplantation with graft depleted of TCRalphabeta T cells and CD19 B cells.

Sequences were derived from PBMCs, mostly from graft donor cells, sampled 60 days after TCRalphabeta/CD19-depleted stem cell transplant. Source of these receptors: a male patient under 10 years old who had a stem cell transplant for chronic granulomatous disease, so the T cells may come from the graft donor.

This clonotype was detected many times. J is TRBJ2-1 and V is TRBV20-1, with TRBD2 matching over 13 bases. In germline, CDR1 is DFQATT, CDR2 SNEGSKA (reference sequence). This CDR3 spans 19 amino acids. The J segment lost 5 bases and the V segment lost 3 bases, leaving 16 bases of the junction unmatched. CDR3 residues: CSASFYRLGTSGMNNEQFF. CDR3 coding DNA: TGCAGTGCTAGTTTCTATCGTCTCGGGACTAGCGGGATGAACAATGAGCAGTTCTTC.

This clonotype has only a few counts. The chain carries TRBV5-5 and TRBJ1-6; D gene uncertain. This CDR3 is built from 13 residues. Trimming removed 2 bases from V and 10 bases from J, with 10 bases in between. From germline, CDR1 is SGHKS and CDR2 YYEKEE (reference sequence). The CDR3 bases are TGTGCCAGCAGCTTTAACAGTGACTCACCCCTCCACTTT. Translating gives CASSFNSDSPLHF.

At least ten counts were recorded for this clonotype. The V and J genes are TRBV24-1 and TRBJ2-1; D is possibly TRBD1 or TRBD2 (5 bases each). This CDR3 comprises 17 residues. V gave up 3 bases and J gave up 1 base, with 15 bases separating them. Germline V CDR1 and CDR2: KGHDR, SFDVKD. The CDR3 nucleotides are TGTGCCACCAGTGATATCAAGGAGGACAAATCCTACAATGAGCAGTTCTTC. It codes for CATSDIKEDKSYNEQFF.

This clonotype appeared many times. This rearrangement joins TRBV12-3 or TRBV12-4 to TRBJ2-7; TRBD1 aligns across 9 bases. The CDR3 is 17 residues long. J lost 3 bases, V lost 4 bases, and 13 bases had no gene match. The CDR3 nucleotides are TGTGCCAGCAGTTCTTATGGGAGGGGACAGGGCGGCTACGAGCAGTACTTC. Translation gives CASSSYGRGQGGYEQYF.

This clonotype was picked up many times. The chain links TRBV5-1 to TRBJ2-1; either TRBD1 or TRBD2 may fit D (5 bases each). This CDR3 is built from 11 residues. Trimming took 2 bases from V and 13 from J, leaving 10 bases between them. The germline CDR1 and CDR2 sequences are SGHRS and YFSETQ. CDR3 nucleotides: TGCGCCAGCAGCTTACCGGGACCCCAGTTCTTC. Protein product: CASSLPGPQFF. The complete variable domain, with remaining parts taken from reference TRBV5-1 and TRBJ2-1, reads KAGVTQTPRYLIKTRGQQVTLSCSPISGHRSVSWYQQTPGQGLQFLFEYFSETQRNKGNFPGRFSGRQFSNSRSEMNVSTLELGDSALYLCASSLPGPQFFGPGTRLTVL.

This clonotype came up many times. The V call is TRBV20-1, the J call TRBJ1-4; D is perhaps TRBD1 (6 bases). The V end lost 6 bases, the J end lost 2 bases, and 13 bases lay between the germline ends. Looked up from germline, CDR1 is DFQATT and CDR2 is SNEGSKA (reference sequence). This CDR3 is 14 amino acids long. CDR3 amino acids: CSARGGGTNEKLFF. DNA for the CDR3: TGCAGTGCCCGTGGGGGGGGCACTAATGAAAAACTGTTTTTT.

Ten or more counts support this clonotype. The chain recombines TRBV5-5 with TRBJ2-7, with D perhaps matching TRBD2 (6 bases). The germline V and J ends were trimmed by 4 bases and 4 bases, with 9 bases remaining between them. The CDR3 length is 12 residues. Looked up from germline, CDR1 is SGHKS and CDR2 is YYEKEE (reference sequence). Written as DNA, the CDR3 is TGTGCCAGCAGCGCGGGACTTTACGAGCAGTACTTC. The encoded protein is CASSAGLYEQYF.

In its sample, this clonotype was seen many times. The chain has TRBV9 and TRBJ1-6; D is perhaps TRBD1 (5 bases). The CDR3 consists of 14 residues. V was clipped by 3 bases and J by 7 bases, with 11 bases between them. Germline CDR1 reads SGDLS; CDR2 reads YYNGEE. The CDR3 DNA reads as TGTGCCAGCAGCGGGGGAGGGGTCAATTCACCCCTCCACTTT. Translating it yields CASSGGGVNSPLHF.

This clonotype occurred many times. CDR3 nucleotide sequence: TGCAGTGCTTGGTCAGGGCCCAACTATGGCTACACCTTC. Translated: CSAWSGPNYGYTF. The chain combines TRBV20-1 with TRBJ1-2, with a tentative D call TRBD1 (5 bases). The CDR3 runs to 13 residues. The germline gives CDR1 DFQATT, CDR2 SNEGSKA (reference sequence). V dropped 5 bases and J dropped 2 bases, with 12 bases sitting between them.

The chain links TRBV5-6 to TRBJ2-5; the match to TRBD1 covers 9 bases. V lost 3 bases to trimming and J lost 1 base; unmatched junction nucleotides: 7. The CDR3 length is 16 residues. Germline V lookup: CDR1 SGHDT, CDR2 YYEEEE. CDR3 protein: CASSYGTGWVQETQYF. The CDR3 nucleotides are TGTGCCAGCAGCTACGGGACAGGGTGGGTCCAAGAGACCCAGTACTTC.

In regard to this clonotype: This sequence may be a read error, since a much larger clone differs from it by one base. The CDR3 ends on some other residue instead of the conserved phenylalanine or tryptophan, so this is likely a read error. The chain uses TRBV20-1 and TRBJ1-1; TRBD1 is a possible D gene (6 bases). In germline, CDR1 is DFQATT, CDR2 SNEGSKA (reference sequence). Trimming removed 5 bases at V and 3 bases at J, with 16 bases between. The CDR3 is 14 residues long. The CDR3 is CSASQGLGYTEAFI. CDR3 coding DNA: TGCAGTGCTTCCCAGGGGTTAGGTTACACTGAAGCTTTCATT.

This clonotype was counted many times. The genes are TRBV9 and TRBJ1-6; possible D gene TRBD1, 6 bases. The germline V gene encodes CDR1 SGDLS and CDR2 YYNGEE. The ends were cut back, 0 bases at V and 0 bases at J, with 10 bases in the middle. The CDR3 has 17 amino acids. DNA of the CDR3: TGTGCCAGCAGCGTAGAGGGGGACCTCTCCTATAATTCACCCCTCCACTTT. Its translation: CASSVEGDLSYNSPLHF.

A few counts support this clonotype. J is TRBJ2-6 and V is TRBV12-3 or TRBV12-4; no definite D call. Trimming left V 1 base short and J 0 bases short, with 13 bases between. The CDR3 length is 18 residues. The CDR3 bases are TGTGCCAGCAGTTTAGGGTCAGCCAGTAACTCTGGGGCCAACGTCCTGACTTTC. This gives the protein CASSLGSASNSGANVLTF.

In this sample, this clonotype is medium-sized. The chain recombines TRBV27 with TRBJ2-7, with 7 positions matching TRBD1. The CDR3 contains 13 residues. Per germline, CDR1 MNHEY and CDR2 SMNVEV (reference sequence). V was pared by 4 bases and J by 0 bases, with 0 bases of the junction left unmatched. CDR3 in amino acids: CASSSGGSYEQYF. DNA for the CDR3: TGTGCCAGCAGTTCAGGGGGCTCCTACGAGCAGTACTTC.

This clonotype was recorded at least ten times. The chain couples TRBV12-3 or TRBV12-4 to TRBJ1-4; 7 positions agree with TRBD1. The CDR3 spans 14 residues. V was clipped by 3 bases and J by 7 bases; unmatched bases: 5. CDR3 bases: TGTGCCAGCAGTTTCGGACAGGTTACTGAAAAACTGTTTTTT. It encodes CASSFGQVTEKLFF.

This rearrangement joins TRBV7-2 to TRBJ1-2; D remains unclear. The length of the CDR3 is 14 residues. Germline lookup yields CDR1 SGHTA and CDR2 FQGNSA. The germline V and J ends were trimmed by 1 base and 6 bases, with 12 bases remaining between them. CDR3 protein: CASSLGPSSDGYTF. CDR3 bases: TGTGCCAGCAGCTTAGGCCCATCAAGCGATGGCTACACCTTC.

V is TRBV5-1 and J is TRBJ1-2; 9 nucleotides line up with TRBD1. CDR3 length equals 16 residues. Germline values: CDR1 SGHRS, CDR2 YFSETQ. J lost 1 base, V lost 6 bases, and 10 bases had no gene match. CDR3 nucleotide sequence: TGCGCCAGCACCATCGGGTGGGGACAGGGTAACTATGGCTACACCTTC. Its translation is CASTIGWGQGNYGYTF. Using reference TRBV5-1 and TRBJ1-2 for the parts outside the CDR3, the full variable domain is KAGVTQTPRYLIKTRGQQVTLSCSPISGHRSVSWYQQTPGQGLQFLFEYFSETQRNKGNFPGRFSGRQFSNSRSEMNVSTLELGDSALYLCASTIGWGQGNYGYTFGSGTRLTVV.

This clonotype has just a few counts. The CDR3 region has the DNA TGTGCCAGCAGCTACTCCAAAAGGCAGAACAATGAGCAGTTCTTC. This translates into CASSYSKRQNNEQFF. The chain joins TRBV7-9 to TRBJ2-1; unclear D gene. Germline assignment: CDR1 SEHNR and CDR2 FQNEAQ (reference sequence). The ends were cut back, 4 bases at V and 5 bases at J, with 15 bases in the middle. This CDR3 contains 15 residues.

Many counts were recorded for this clonotype. The chain joins TRBV2 to TRBJ2-1; D might be TRBD1 (5 bases). V lost 6 bases and J lost 4, with 19 bases in between. Germline CDR1 and CDR2: SNHLY and FYNNEI. This CDR3 has 16 residues. CDR3 sequence (DNA): TGTGCCAGCAGACCCATTGGGGCGTCCGGGTACAATGAGCAGTTCTTC. Translating it yields CASRPIGASGYNEQFF.